The sequence of this T cell receptor beta chain was determined in a study of T-cell reconstitution after alpha-beta-depleted transplantation in children. The CDR3 contains 15 residues. As it was prepared, the TCRbeta library received unique molecular identifiers. TCRdb reanalysed the PCR reads using MiXCR and keeps one entry per CDR3 protein. Counted here are about 580,000 distinct CDR3 sequences, 20% to 25% occurring once; the ten biggest clones make up approximately 14%. At least ten counts were recorded for this clonotype. This specimen consisted of PBMCs, mostly from graft donor cells, obtained 360 days after TCRalphabeta/CD19-depleted stem cell transplant. The TCR comes from a boy younger than two who had a stem cell transplant for acute myeloid leukemia, so the T cells may come from the graft donor. The gene calls are TRBV21-1 and TRBJ2-1; TRBD1, the table's D call, lacks a check against the DNA. TRBV21-1 is a pseudogene. The CDR3 bases are TGTGCCAGCAGAGGGGCGGAGAAGCGCCCCAATGAGCAGTTCTTC. Its protein is CASRGAEKRPNEQFF.